This TCR beta chain was profiled in a study of cytomegalovirus exposure and HLA in healthy donors. V lost 0 bases, J lost 2 bases, and 3 bases stayed unmatched. Germline V gene sequence: CDR1 SNHLY, CDR2 FYNNEI. The CDR3 has 15 residues. This clone has more than one count but fewer than ten. As yet, its antigen is unknown. With 60 Vbeta and 13 Jbeta primers, the PCR was carried out. Repertoires were generated with immunoSEQ multiplex PCR, while TCRdb's copy carries only in-frame clones and drops some. The repertoire holds approximately 140,000 clones, with more than 75% as singletons. Overall study findings and caveats: Within the data, a cluster of highly shared sequence variants was likely a sequencing artifact. Most observed TCR sequences were rare, whereas some public TCRs were detected in many donors.

V and J are TRBV2 and TRBJ2-7; 8 positions agree with TRBD2. The sequenced sample was PBMCs. The receptor was derived from a man aged 35-49 years in good health and CMV-seronegative. The CDR3 sequence: CASSEAWREAYEQYF. As DNA, the CDR3 is TGTGCCAGCAGTGAAGCGTGGCGGGAGGCCTACGAGCAGTACTTC.